The clone carrying this T cell receptor (beta chain) was seen a few times. The sample belongs to a study of T-cell reconstitution after alpha-beta-depleted transplantation in children. The authors prepared the TCRbeta library with unique molecular identifiers. TCRdb used MiXCR to reprocess the PCR reads, holding one entry per CDR3 protein. The sample includes hundreds of thousands of distinct CDR3 sequences, about 10% of them seen just once. CDR3 length: 14 amino acids. The V gene lost 6 bases and the J gene lost 1 base, with 10 bases spanning the gap. This chain joins TRBV12-3 or TRBV12-4 and TRBJ2-1, with D perhaps TRBD1 (5 bases). The sequence was collected from a child aged 2 to 10 with inherited bone marrow failure, due to receive a stem cell transplant. Sequences were derived from PBMCs, sampled before TCRalphabeta/CD19-depleted stem cell transplant. The CDR3 loop is CASRTPGSYNEQFF. CDR3 bases: TGTGCCAGCAGGACACCAGGGTCCTACAATGAGCAGTTCTTC.